The next 4 T cell receptor beta chains were all read from a single sample in a study of cytomegalovirus exposure and HLA in healthy donors. Sequenced by immunoSEQ multiplex PCR; TCRdb stores in-frame clones only, minus some. The profile covers 190,000 or so clones, with approximately 80% appearing a single time and about an eighth taken by the ten largest. The specimen sequenced was PBMCs. The receptors were gathered from a woman younger than 45 in good health and CMV-seropositive.

In its sample, this clone was seen once. This chain uses TRBV10-2 with TRBJ2-7, with 10 bases matching TRBD2. From germline, CDR1 is WSHSY and CDR2 SAAADI. The CDR3 length is 15 residues. Trimming at V came to 6 bases and at J to 5 bases, leaving 10 bases not matched to a gene. This CDR3 reads CASRKLAGGPNEQYF. The DNA of the CDR3 is TGCGCCAGCAGGAAATTAGCGGGAGGACCGAACGAGCAGTACTTC.

The V gene is TRBV13, the J gene TRBJ1-1; 8 nucleotides align to TRBD1. Germline V gene lookup returns CDR1 PRHDT and CDR2 FYEKMQ (reference sequence). This CDR3 has 14 residues. V gave up 3 bases and J gave up 10 bases; unmatched junction bases: 10. The CDR3 coding sequence is TGTGCCAGCAGCTTCTTAGGACAGGGTCCAAGAGCTTTCTTT. This encodes CASSFLGQGPRAFF.

This clone was seen more than once but under ten times. This sequence joins TRBV6-6 and TRBJ2-7; TRBD1 might be the D (6 bases). Germline loops: CDR1 MNHNY, CDR2 SVGAGI (reference sequence). The V end was cut by 6 bases, the J end by 3 bases, with 15 bases between. The CDR3 runs 14 residues. The CDR3 is CASRHDRQIYEQYF. The DNA of the CDR3 is TGTGCCAGCAGGCACGACAGGCAGATCTACGAGCAGTACTTC.

This clone was counted once. V is TRBV5-4 and J is TRBJ2-1; no clear D gene. Germline CDR1 reads SGHNT; CDR2 reads YYREEE (reference sequence). V gave up 0 bases and J gave up 9 bases, with 7 bases separating them. The CDR3 is 12 residues long. CDR3 loop: CASSLDVREQFF. CDR3 coding DNA: TGTGCCAGCAGCTTGGATGTCCGTGAGCAGTTCTTC.